The next 25 T cell receptor beta chains were all read from a single sample in a study of Graves' ophthalmopathy and Graves' hyperthyroidism. The authors amplified TCR beta CDR3 regions, and they did so from RNA transcripts for repertoire sequencing. In the first round, RT-PCR was carried out with HTBI primers, and a multiplex PCR formed the second round. TCRdb used MiXCR to reprocess the multiplex PCR reads, holding one entry per CDR3 protein. The sample has 350,000 to 450,000 distinct CDR3 sequences, approximately 16% seen once. Input material: peripheral blood. The receptors here all came from a woman aged 18-29 years with Graves' ophthalmopathy.

This clonotype was recorded many times. This rearrangement joins TRBV28 to TRBJ2-7, with 8 bases matching TRBD2. Germline CDR1 reads MDHEN; CDR2 reads SYDVKM. CDR3 length: 15 residues. The CDR3 DNA is TGTGCGACCGGGCGGGGGGATCATCCCTCCTACGAGCAGTACTTC. As protein: CATGRGDHPSYEQYF.

The table lists this clonotype with many counts. V gene TRBV5-1 combines with J gene TRBJ2-7; 9 positions agree with TRBD1. Unmatched junction bases numbered 12, after V lost 3 bases and J lost 5 bases. The CDR3 contains 16 residues. The V gene's germline CDR1 is SGHRS and CDR2 YFSETQ. The CDR3 bases are TGCGCCAGCAGCTCATCCCCGGGACAGGGTTTCCACGAGCAGTACTTC. Its translation is CASSSSPGQGFHEQYF.

This clonotype was seen repeatedly, ten times or more. This sequence joins TRBV12-3 or TRBV12-4 and TRBJ1-2, with 7 nucleotides matching TRBD1. This CDR3 is built from 12 residues. V shed 10 bases, J shed 4 bases, and the junction held 6 bases outside the gene matches. Written as DNA, the CDR3 is TGTGCCACAGGCCCAGGGGGCTATGGCTACACCTTC. Protein sequence: CATGPGGYGYTF.

This clonotype occurred a few times. The chain couples TRBV30 to TRBJ1-2; D ambiguous. The germline V gene encodes CDR1 GTSNPN and CDR2 SVGIG (reference sequence). Trimming took 3 bases from V and 8 from J, leaving 22 bases between them. The CDR3 extends over 15 amino acids. CDR3 residues: CAWRLKTRTFGGYTF. CDR3 DNA sequence: TGTGCCTGGAGGTTGAAAACCAGGACTTTCGGCGGCTACACCTTC. The full variable domain, rest sourced from reference TRBV30 and TRBJ1-2, is SQTIHQWPATLVQPVGSPLSLECTVEGTSNPNLYWYRQAAGRGLQLLFYSVGIGQISSEVPQNLSASRPQDRQFILSSKKLLLSDSGFYLCAWRLKTRTFGGYTFGSGTRLTVV.

In this sample, this clonotype turned up many times. Given a much more abundant clone one base away, this may be a read error. The rearrangement links TRBV5-1 to TRBJ2-7; weak D call: TRBD2 (5 bases). The V gene lost 4 bases and the J gene lost 2 bases, with 16 bases spanning the gap. The V gene's germline CDR1 is SGHRS and CDR2 YFSETQ. The CDR3 totals 15 residues. CDR3 sequence (DNA): TGCGCCAGCAGCCCCTCCCCGGGGTCCCCCTACGAGCAGTACTTC. Amino acids: CASSPSPGSPYEQYF.

This clonotype was observed at least ten times. The chain uses TRBV28 and TRBJ1-2; TRBD1 might be the D (5 bases). The CDR3 contains 14 residues. The germline V gene has CDR1 MDHEN and CDR2 SYDVKM. Trimming removed 4 bases at V and 6 bases at J, with 15 bases between. CDR3: CASSSDSPLHGYTF. As DNA, the CDR3 is TGTGCCAGCAGTTCCGACAGCCCCCTCCATGGCTACACCTTC.

V is TRBV29-1 and J is TRBJ1-1; D is uncertain. This CDR3 region has 11 residues. The V end lost 6 bases, the J end lost 1 base, and 6 bases lay between the germline ends. The V gene's germline CDR1 is SQVTM and CDR2 ANQGSEA. This chain's CDR3 is CSVNKNTEAFF. CDR3 coding DNA: TGCAGCGTCAACAAGAACACTGAAGCTTTCTTT.

This clonotype has at least ten counts. The genes are TRBV12-3 or TRBV12-4 and TRBJ1-1; possibly TRBD1 for D (5 bases). This CDR3 is built from 15 residues. V lost 5 bases and J lost 3, with 16 bases in between. CDR3 in amino acids: CASSPPTGRYTEAFF. The CDR3 bases are TGTGCCAGCAGTCCTCCGACGGGGCGGTACACTGAAGCTTTCTTT.

The genes are TRBV6-5 and TRBJ2-7, with 11 bases fitting TRBD1. With 5 bases clipped from V and 5 bases from J, the junction kept 8 bases outside the gene matches. This CDR3 has 15 amino acids. The V gene's germline CDR1 is MNHEY and CDR2 SVGAGI. CDR3 amino acids: CASSTEGQGVDEQYF. The CDR3 bases are TGTGCCAGCAGTACCGAGGGACAGGGGGTCGACGAGCAGTACTTC.

This clonotype was seen at least ten times. The chain recombines TRBV30 with TRBJ1-1; 7 nucleotides agree with TRBD1. V lost 3 bases to trimming and J lost 4 bases; unmatched junction nucleotides: 8. Germline CDR1 reads GTSNPN; CDR2 reads SVGIG (reference sequence). The CDR3 runs to 14 residues. In DNA, the CDR3 is TGTGCCTGGAGAGTAAAGGGGGCATTCACTGAAGCTTTCTTT. Translating it yields CAWRVKGAFTEAFF.

This clonotype was seen repeatedly, ten times or more. This chain links TRBV6-2 or TRBV6-3 with TRBJ2-7; D unresolved. CDR3 length: 15 amino acids. CDR1 and CDR2 (germline): MNHEY, SVGEGT. The ends were cut back, 2 bases at V and 0 bases at J, with 11 bases in the middle. The CDR3 protein is CASSYPKGYSYEQYF. CDR3 DNA sequence: TGTGCCAGCAGTTACCCCAAAGGTTACTCCTACGAGCAGTACTTC.

This clonotype has ten or more counts. V usage is TRBV19 and J usage is TRBJ1-5; 7 nucleotides match TRBD1. The CDR3 consists of 14 residues. The V and J ends lost 6 bases and 1 base, in that order; junction bases with no gene match: 3. Germline loops: CDR1 LNHDA, CDR2 SQIVND (reference sequence). The chain's CDR3 is CASSPGGSNQPQHF. The CDR3 nucleotides are TGTGCCAGTAGCCCAGGGGGGAGCAATCAGCCCCAGCATTTT.

This clonotype has ten or more counts. The chain links TRBV5-1 to TRBJ1-1, with 10 bases fitting TRBD1. The germline CDR1 and CDR2 sequences are SGHRS and YFSETQ. Germline trimming cut 4 bases from V and 0 bases from J; bases unmatched to any gene: 6. The CDR3 is 16 amino acids. Here the CDR3 reads CASSGGTGALNTEAFF. DNA for the CDR3: TGCGCCAGCAGCGGGGGGACAGGGGCCCTGAACACTGAAGCTTTCTTT.

This clonotype appeared many times. The chain recombines TRBV7-8 with TRBJ2-2; D unresolved. The CDR3 spans 15 residues. V lost 11 bases and J lost 1, with 17 bases in between. The germline V gene encodes CDR1 SGHVS and CDR2 FQNEAQ. CDR3: CAALPPTRNTGELFF. Here the CDR3 DNA reads TGTGCCGCCCTACCCCCGACCAGGAACACCGGGGAGCTGTTTTTT.

This clonotype was recorded many times. J is TRBJ1-1 and V is TRBV9; D gene ambiguous. This CDR3 is built from 13 residues. The ends were cut back, 0 bases at V and 3 bases at J, with 6 bases in the middle. Germline CDR1 and CDR2: SGDLS and YYNGEE. The CDR3, as DNA: TGTGCCAGCAGCGTAGCGGCCGACACTGAAGCTTTCTTT. Its translation is CASSVAADTEAFF.

This clonotype was seen many times. This chain links TRBV7-2 with TRBJ2-7, with D possibly being TRBD2 (5 bases). The CDR3 contains 12 residues. V was clipped by 8 bases and J by 3 bases, with 11 bases between them. Germline CDR1 and CDR2: SGHTA and FQGNSA. In DNA form, the CDR3 reads TGTGCCAGCGGAGGACCGGGCTACGAGCAGTACTTC. As protein: CASGGPGYEQYF. The full variable domain, in which reference TRBV7-2 and TRBJ2-7 provide the parts outside the CDR3, is GAGVSQSPSNKVTEKGKDVELRCDPISGHTALYWYRQSLGQGLEFLIYFQGNSAPDKSGLPSDRFSAERTGGSVSTLTIQRTQQEDSAVYLCASGGPGYEQYFGPGTRLTVT.

The genes are TRBV6-2 or TRBV6-3 and TRBJ1-1, with TRBD1 matching over 10 bases. Germline CDR1 is MNHEY and CDR2 is SVGEGT. The CDR3 is 14 residues long. The V gene end was trimmed by 8 bases and the J gene end by 3 bases; junction bases not matched to a gene: 6. CDR3 coding DNA: TGTGCCAGCGGAGACGGGACAGGGGACACTGAAGCTTTCTTT. Translating gives CASGDGTGDTEAFF.

This clonotype was seen at least ten times. The rearrangement joins TRBV28 to TRBJ2-7; TRBD1 agrees at 8 bases. Germline values: CDR1 MDHEN, CDR2 SYDVKM. The V and J ends lost 0 bases and 3 bases, in that order; junction bases with no gene match: 1. CDR3 size: 14 residues. The CDR3 is CASSLWTGDYEQYF. DNA for the CDR3: TGTGCCAGCAGTTTATGGACAGGGGACTACGAGCAGTACTTC.

This clonotype was seen ten or more times. In DNA form, the CDR3 reads TGTGCCTCCACAGGGAGGAGAGGCTCTGGGGCCAACGTCCTGACTTTC. Protein: CASTGRRGSGANVLTF. The chain carries TRBV30 and TRBJ2-6, with D tentatively TRBD1 or TRBD2 (6 bases each). The V gene lost 7 bases and the J gene lost 0 bases, with 16 bases spanning the gap. This CDR3 has 16 residues. CDR1 is GTSNPN, CDR2 SVGIG, per germline (reference sequence).

In this sample, this clonotype turned up many times. This chain joins TRBV6-1 and TRBJ1-2; D gene ambiguous. CDR3 length: 14 residues. Trimming shortened V by 6 bases and J by 0 bases, and 11 bases separated the two germline ends. Germline CDR1 reads MNHNS; CDR2 reads SASEGT. Here the CDR3 reads CASRLGAANYGYTF. CDR3 DNA: TGTGCCAGCAGACTGGGCGCGGCTAACTATGGCTACACCTTC.

The rearrangement uses TRBV7-8 and TRBJ2-2; D gene unclear. The CDR3 spans 16 residues. V was cut by 5 bases and J by 1 base, with 14 bases left in between. Germline V lookup: CDR1 SGHVS, CDR2 FQNEAQ. CDR3 protein: CASSPFVGENTGELFF. The CDR3 DNA reads as TGTGCCAGCAGCCCATTCGTGGGCGAGAACACCGGGGAGCTGTTTTTT.

At least ten counts were recorded for this clonotype. The V gene is TRBV12-3 or TRBV12-4, the J gene TRBJ2-5, with 8 positions matching TRBD1. There are 15 residues in the CDR3. The junction had 5 bases not matched to a gene; V was cut back by 3 bases and J by 2 bases. The CDR3 DNA sequence: TGTGCCAGCAGTTTTTTCGGACAGGGACAAGAGACCCAGTACTTC. Translated, it gives CASSFFGQGQETQYF.

This clonotype has at least ten counts. J is TRBJ1-2 and V is TRBV7-2, with D tentatively TRBD1 (6 bases). The CDR3 runs 15 residues. Trimming pared 4 bases from V and 3 bases from J, leaving 15 bases between. CDR1 and CDR2 from the germline V gene are SGHTA and FQGNSA. The CDR3 DNA reads as TGTGCCAGCAGCTCATGGGGGGACACCGACTATGGCTACACCTTC. Amino acids: CASSSWGDTDYGYTF.

This clonotype has ten or more counts. The chain combines TRBV7-8 with TRBJ1-1; 9 bases line up with TRBD1. CDR3 size: 18 residues. After removal of 1 base from V and 3 bases from J, the junction contained 12 bases not matched to a gene. Germline CDR1 reads SGHVS; CDR2 reads FQNEAQ. The CDR3 is CASSLGTGVSRRDTEAFF. The DNA for the CDR3 is TGTGCCAGCAGCTTAGGGACAGGGGTTTCACGGAGGGACACTGAAGCTTTCTTT.

In its sample, this clonotype was seen a few times. The rearrangement uses TRBV27 and TRBJ1-5; D gene ambiguous. The CDR3 consists of 13 residues. The germline V gene has CDR1 MNHEY and CDR2 SMNVEV (reference sequence). Trimming cost V 4 bases and J 4 bases, with 8 bases left between them. CDR3 in DNA: TGTGCCAGCAGTTGGTCAGCAAATCAGCCCCAGCATTTT. Translation gives CASSWSANQPQHF.